The T cell receptor beta chain under discussion was sequenced for a study of T cells in Graves' hyperthyroidism and ophthalmopathy. Study-wide results and caveats: Clonotypes that were expanded in thyroid above 0.001 mostly appeared in blood too.

RNA transcripts gave rise to amplified TCR beta CDR3 regions. Researchers ran a first-round RT-PCR on the TCR CDR3 using the HTBI primer set. TCRdb re-called the multiplex PCR reads with MiXCR, one entry per CDR3 protein. The sample lists about 580,000 distinct CDR3 sequences; about 15% were seen once. Many counts were recorded for this clonotype. Its cognate antigen is unknown. In patients aged 18 to 65, hyperthyroidism was newly diagnosed, with duration under 2 months. Blood was drawn at first hyperthyroidism diagnosis, before any ophthalmopathy symptoms. Germline CDR1 is MNHEY and CDR2 is SVGAGI. Deletions cut 0 bases from V and 6 bases from J, with 3 bases between. The CDR3 contains 12 residues.

The chain combines TRBV6-5 with TRBJ2-1; D call uncertain. The receptor's source is a woman aged 25-40 years with Graves' hyperthyroidism that later progressed to Graves' ophthalmopathy. Source material: blood. The CDR3 sequence is CASSYSLNEQFF. CDR3 coding DNA: TGTGCCAGCAGTTACTCCCTCAATGAGCAGTTCTTC.